This TCR beta chain was captured by sequencing in a study of shared clonotypes between healthy human individuals. Worth noting for this clone: The antigen is undetermined.

Assay used: immunoSEQ multiplex PCR; TCRdb lists only in-frame clones, some missing. Of about 2.1 million clones listed, 93% were seen once; the top ten hold more than 1.5%. CD45RO negativity and positive selection for CCR7 defined naive CD8 cells, a population that excluded terminally differentiated effector memory CD45RA+ cells. Study-level findings and limits: Across subsets, estimated richness was generally greater for naive than for memory populations. Shared across several donors were around 5% of the naive CD4 clonotypes.

This CDR3 is built from 15 residues. The germline gives CDR1 SNHLY, CDR2 FYNNEI. The V end was cut by 10 bases, the J end by 0 bases, with 17 bases between. Specimen: naive CD8+ T cells from PBMCs. The genes are TRBV2 and TRBJ2-3, with TRBD1 as a possible D gene (5 bases). The sequence came from a man aged 18-30 years in good health. Some clones in this sample may be carry-over from other donors' samples. Here the CDR3 DNA reads TGTGCCAAAAACTCTGACAGCGCTAGCACAGATACGCAGTATTTT. Translated: CAKNSDSASTDTQYF.